This T cell receptor beta chain was sequenced in a study of blood T cells in healthy people across ages. Overall study findings and caveats: As naive T cell percentage varied, TCR beta diversity correlated strongly with it.

Healthy Caucasian individuals from Russia aged about 6 to 100 were enrolled as donors. This clonotype was observed a handful of times. The antigen is not known. This could be a read error, since a much larger clone is one nucleotide away. Germline lookup yields CDR1 DFQATT and CDR2 SNEGSKA (reference sequence). CDR3 length: 14 residues. The second PCR ran about 6 to 11 cycles with a sample-barcoded 5' primer and J-beta primers. TCRdb redid the calling of the 5' RACE reads with MiXCR, one entry per CDR3 protein. The sample comprises around 670,000 distinct CDR3 sequences, roughly 31% of which are singletons, and roughly 14% rests with the top ten.

The sequence was obtained from a woman aged 80 or over in good health. Sequencing was done on a sample of blood. The genes are TRBV20-1 and TRBJ2-1; possible D gene TRBD1, 5 bases. The CDR3 here is CGARTQVGKNEQFF. The CDR3 coding sequence is TGCGGTGCTAGAACACAGGTGGGGAAAAATGAGCAGTTCTTC.